The 3 T cell receptor beta chains below all came from one sample that was sequenced in a study of metastatic and nonmetastatic thyroid tumors. Via MiXCR, TCRdb re-called the PCR reads. The sample shows roughly 24,000 clones, around 21% of them seen only once. Each patient came to thyroid surgery without any prior treatment (of any kind). Material: blood. These receptors originate from a male donor with papillary thyroid cancer or a benign thyroid nodule (not recorded which). Some clones in this sample may be carry-over from other donors' samples.

Notes on this clone: A much larger clone lies one base from this, so it may be a read error. J is TRBJ2-2 and V is TRBV2; unclear D gene. The CDR3 totals 11 residues. The germline V gene has CDR1 SNHLY and CDR2 FYNNEI. The CDR3 is CASSETGELFF. CDR3 DNA: TGTGCCAGTAGTGAAACCGGGGAGCTGTTTTTT.

This clone was counted a few times. This rearrangement joins TRBV6-5 to TRBJ2-3; the D is unclear. V lost 6 bases and J lost 2, with 21 bases in between. Germline V gene lookup returns CDR1 MNHEY and CDR2 SVGAGI. This CDR3 has 17 amino acids. The chain's CDR3 is CASSLSRQTMITDTQYF. The CDR3 bases are TGTGCCAGCAGCCTTAGTAGGCAGACGATGATCACAGATACGCAGTATTTT.

The chain joins TRBV6-2 or TRBV6-3 to TRBJ2-1, with TRBD2 matching 7 bases. The germline V gene has CDR1 MNHEY and CDR2 SVGEGT. This CDR3 has 15 amino acids. V lost 4 bases, J lost 0 bases, and 3 bases stayed unmatched. The CDR3 here is CASSFTGGSYNEQFF. The CDR3 DNA reads TGTGCCAGCAGTTTTACGGGGGGCTCCTACAATGAGCAGTTCTTC.